This passage covers 24 T cell receptor beta chains from one sample sequenced in a study of cytotoxic CD8 clonotypes in ibrutinib-treated CLL. Using immunoSEQ multiplex PCR, the repertoire was profiled, and TCRdb retains in-frame clones only, with some absent. Of some 160,000 clones in the sample, more than 65% were seen once. The sample here was PBMCs, taken after 12 months of ibrutinib treatment. These receptors were taken from a human donor with chronic lymphocytic leukemia.

The V gene is TRBV6-6, the J gene TRBJ2-7; D perhaps matches TRBD2 (6 bases). V lost 2 bases and J 4 bases, leaving 12 bases between the germline ends. The germline gives CDR1 MNHNY, CDR2 SVGAGI (reference sequence). The length of the CDR3 is 14 residues. As DNA, the CDR3 is TGTGCCAGCAGTTACCGGGACTCGGGATACGAGCAGTACTTC. This codes for CASSYRDSGYEQYF.

This chain uses TRBV27 with TRBJ2-7, with 10 bases aligning to TRBD2. There are 14 residues in the CDR3. CDR1 and CDR2 (germline): MNHEY, SMNVEV (reference sequence). V trimming: 4 bases; J trimming: 6 bases; junction bases outside the gene matches: 6. CDR3 sequence (DNA): TGTGCCAGCAGTTGGTCTAGCGGGAGTTCCGAGCAGTACTTC. It yields the protein CASSWSSGSSEQYF.

V and J are TRBV27 and TRBJ1-2; no clear D. V was cut by 3 bases and J by 4 bases, with 15 bases left in between. The CDR3 has 15 residues. Germline V gene lookup returns CDR1 MNHEY and CDR2 SMNVEV (reference sequence). The CDR3 sequence: CASSFGLGFAYGYTF. The CDR3 bases are TGTGCCAGCAGTTTCGGACTGGGTTTTGCCTATGGCTACACCTTC.

This rearrangement joins TRBV21-1 to TRBJ2-7; the table calls TRBD2, which could not be checked here. TRBV21-1 is a pseudogene segment. The CDR3 consists of 16 residues. The DNA for the CDR3 is TGTGCCAGCAGCACCCGGGGGAGGGAGAGCTCCTACGAGCAGTACTTC. As protein: CASSTRGRESSYEQYF.

This clone was recorded a few times. DNA of the CDR3: TGCAGCGCCCTTCGGGGTGAGTGGACTGAAGCTTTCTTT. Protein product: CSALRGEWTEAFF. The V gene is TRBV29-1, the J gene TRBJ1-1; D is unclear. The germline CDR1 and CDR2 sequences are SQVTM and ANQGSEA. V was cut by 7 bases and J by 5 bases, with 17 bases left in between. The length of the CDR3 is 13 residues.

In its sample, this clone was seen a few times. The chain recombines TRBV5-6 with TRBJ2-5; TRBD1 or TRBD2 may be the D gene (5 bases each). Per germline, CDR1 SGHDT and CDR2 YYEEEE. The CDR3 consists of 12 residues. The V end was cut by 4 bases, the J end by 5 bases, with 9 bases between. The CDR3, as DNA: TGTGCCAGCAGCCGGGACCCGGAGACCCAGTACTTC. This codes for CASSRDPETQYF.

In nucleotides, the CDR3 is TGTGCCAGTAGTATTCATGGGGCGGGAAAAGGGAATGAGCAGTTCTTC. Translation gives CASSIHGAGKGNEQFF. The chain recombines TRBV19 with TRBJ2-1, with a weak D call TRBD2 (6 bases). Germline CDR1 reads LNHDA; CDR2 reads SQIVND (reference sequence). This CDR3 has 16 amino acids. Trimming cost V 3 bases and J 7 bases, with 19 bases left between them.

V gene TRBV2 combines with J gene TRBJ1-2, with 9 nucleotides matching TRBD1. The ends lost 6 bases at V and 2 bases at J; junction bases unmatched: 10. CDR3 length: 16 residues. Germline V gene sequence: CDR1 SNHLY, CDR2 FYNNEI. The CDR3 DNA sequence: TGTGCCAGCAGGACCCCGGGACAGGGCGGAAACTATGGCTACACCTTC. Its translation: CASRTPGQGGNYGYTF.

The chain couples TRBV7-2 to TRBJ2-5, with D possibly called TRBD1 or TRBD2 (6 bases each). This CDR3 is built from 14 residues. The germline V gene has CDR1 SGHTA and CDR2 FQGNSA. Trimming pared 4 bases from V and 5 bases from J, leaving 14 bases between. The CDR3 DNA sequence: TGTGCCAGCAGCTCACAGGGTGGGACTGAGACCCAGTACTTC. Residues: CASSSQGGTETQYF.

This clone has at least ten counts. The chain combines TRBV7-2 with TRBJ1-5; D not resolved. Germline CDR1 is SGHTA and CDR2 is FQGNSA. V dropped 5 bases and J dropped 3 bases, with 8 bases sitting between them. This CDR3 comprises 13 residues. CDR3 sequence: CASSRGINQPQHF. The CDR3 nucleotides are TGTGCCAGCAGCCGAGGAATCAATCAGCCCCAGCATTTT.

This clone turned up a few times. The same CDR3 is also encoded by other DNA sequences in this sample. The V call is TRBV28, the J call TRBJ1-1, with D uncertain. V lost 6 bases to trimming and J lost 1 base, with 6 bases between them. Per germline, CDR1 MDHEN and CDR2 SYDVKM. The CDR3 extends over 12 amino acids. DNA for the CDR3: TGTGCCAGCAGCGGGCAGAACACTGAAGCTTTCTTT. Translated, it gives CASSGQNTEAFF. Looking up the rest from reference TRBV28 and TRBJ1-1 gives the full variable domain: DVKVTQSSRYLVKRTGEKVFLECVQDMDHENMFWYRQDPGLGLRLIYFSYDVKMKEKGDIPEGYSVSREKKERFSLILESASTNQTSMYLCASSGQNTEAFFGQGTRLTVV.

The chain uses TRBV28 and TRBJ2-3, with D perhaps TRBD1 (5 bases). The CDR3 totals 12 residues. CDR1 and CDR2 from the germline V gene are MDHEN and SYDVKM. V shed 5 bases and J shed 3 bases, with 6 bases lying between them. This CDR3 reads CASSKGTDTQYF. Here the CDR3 DNA reads TGTGCCAGCAGTAAGGGGACAGATACGCAGTATTTT.

The J gene is TRBJ1-1, the V gene TRBV6-5; 10 nucleotides line up with TRBD1. The CDR3 is made up of 14 amino acids. Trimming removed 6 bases from V and 1 base from J; junction bases left unmatched: 2. Germline CDR1 reads MNHEY; CDR2 reads SVGAGI. The CDR3 spells CASSDRGPNTEAFF. The CDR3 nucleotides read TGTGCCAGCAGCGACAGGGGGCCGAACACTGAAGCTTTCTTT.

The chain uses TRBV28 and TRBJ2-4, with unresolved D. Per the germline V gene, CDR1 is MDHEN and CDR2 is SYDVKM. V shed 5 bases and J shed 0 bases, with 17 bases lying between them. The CDR3 runs 17 residues. The CDR3 nucleotides are TGTGCCAGCAGTCGGTCGTCGGGTGGATTAGCCAAAAACATTCAGTACTTC. It encodes CASSRSSGGLAKNIQYF.

V is TRBV18 and J is TRBJ2-1; TRBD1 is a possible D gene (5 bases). V was clipped by 6 bases and J by 2 bases, with 8 bases between them. This CDR3 comprises 13 residues. Germline loops: CDR1 KGHSH, CDR2 LQKENI. Here the CDR3 reads CASSKGTYNEQFF. CDR3 sequence (DNA): TGTGCCAGCTCTAAGGGGACCTACAATGAGCAGTTCTTC. Looking up the rest from reference TRBV18 and TRBJ2-1 gives the full variable domain: NAGVMQNPRHLVRRRGQEARLRCSPMKGHSHVYWYRQLPEEGLKFMVYLQKENIIDESGMPKERFSAEFPKEGPSILRIQQVVRGDSAAYFCASSKGTYNEQFFGPGTRLTVL.

The rearrangement uses TRBV28 and TRBJ2-7; 7 positions match TRBD1. The V and J ends lost 6 bases and 0 bases, in that order; junction bases with no gene match: 11. Germline CDR1 MDHEN, CDR2 SYDVKM. The CDR3 sequence is 16 residues long. The CDR3 nucleotides are TGTGCCAGCAGCTTCCTTACTTGGGACAGCTCCTACGAGCAGTACTTC. Protein: CASSFLTWDSSYEQYF.

The rearrangement links TRBV6-5 to TRBJ2-3; D perhaps matches TRBD1 (6 bases). Germline assignment: CDR1 MNHEY and CDR2 SVGAGI. This CDR3 spans 11 amino acids. The germline V and J ends were trimmed by 5 bases and 11 bases, with 11 bases remaining between them. CDR3 coding DNA: TGTGCCAGCAGTACGTTAGGGGGGCAGTATTTT. It encodes CASSTLGGQYF.

This clone was seen only once. The rearrangement uses TRBV30 and TRBJ1-2, with 7 bases lining up with TRBD1. V trimming: 2 bases; J trimming: 5 bases; junction bases outside the gene matches: 8. Germline V gene sequence: CDR1 GTSNPN, CDR2 SVGIG (reference sequence). The CDR3 covers 14 residues. The CDR3 region has the DNA TGTGCCTGGAGTAATAAAGGCAGGGGGTATGGCTACACCTTC. Translating it yields CAWSNKGRGYGYTF.

Written as DNA, the CDR3 is TGTGCCAGCGGAGAGGGGAGAGGTAACTATGGCTACACCTTC. Translation: CASGEGRGNYGYTF. This chain connects TRBV27 to TRBJ1-2; maybe TRBD1 (5 bases). The V gene lost 8 bases and the J gene lost 1 base, with 14 bases spanning the gap. The CDR3 is 14 residues long. Germline values: CDR1 MNHEY, CDR2 SMNVEV (reference sequence).

V and J are TRBV6-5 and TRBJ2-1; D possibly corresponds to TRBD2 (6 bases). CDR3 length equals 11 residues. Deletions cut 4 bases from V and 10 bases from J, with 8 bases between. Looked up from germline, CDR1 is MNHEY and CDR2 is SVGAGI. CDR3 amino acids: CASSFAGEQFF. The CDR3 coding sequence is TGTGCCAGCAGTTTTGCGGGGGAGCAGTTCTTC.

This clone is a singleton in its sample. The rearrangement uses TRBV7-9 and TRBJ2-5; unclear D gene. The CDR3 is 10 amino acids. The ends were cut back, 6 bases at V and 3 bases at J, with 2 bases in the middle. From germline, CDR1 is SEHNR and CDR2 FQNEAQ (reference sequence). The CDR3 coding sequence is TGTGCCAGCAGGAAAGAGACCCAGTACTTC. Protein sequence: CASRKETQYF.

V and J are TRBV5-6 and TRBJ2-5; tentative D call: TRBD2 (5 bases). The germline gives CDR1 SGHDT, CDR2 YYEEEE. V lost 1 base to trimming and J lost 5 bases, with 18 bases between them. The CDR3 has 16 residues. The CDR3 DNA reads as TGTGCCAGCAGCTTGCTCTCCTTCAAGGGCGGGGAGACCCAGTACTTC. This translates into CASSLLSFKGGETQYF.

The chain uses TRBV28 and TRBJ2-2; D may be TRBD1 (6 bases). This CDR3 region has 13 residues. CDR1 is MDHEN, CDR2 SYDVKM, per germline. Trimming removed 8 bases at V and 6 bases at J, with 13 bases between. The CDR3 DNA is TGTGCCAGCCTCAGGGGCAGTTCCGGGGAGCTGTTTTTT. It is translated as CASLRGSSGELFF.

This chain uses TRBV6-5 with TRBJ1-5; tentative D call: TRBD1 (5 bases). CDR3 length: 13 residues. Germline CDR1 MNHEY, CDR2 SVGAGI. Trimming took 6 bases from V and 4 from J, leaving 10 bases between them. The CDR3 loop reads CASRSTDNQPQHF. The CDR3 DNA reads TGTGCCAGCAGGTCGACAGATAATCAGCCCCAGCATTTT.